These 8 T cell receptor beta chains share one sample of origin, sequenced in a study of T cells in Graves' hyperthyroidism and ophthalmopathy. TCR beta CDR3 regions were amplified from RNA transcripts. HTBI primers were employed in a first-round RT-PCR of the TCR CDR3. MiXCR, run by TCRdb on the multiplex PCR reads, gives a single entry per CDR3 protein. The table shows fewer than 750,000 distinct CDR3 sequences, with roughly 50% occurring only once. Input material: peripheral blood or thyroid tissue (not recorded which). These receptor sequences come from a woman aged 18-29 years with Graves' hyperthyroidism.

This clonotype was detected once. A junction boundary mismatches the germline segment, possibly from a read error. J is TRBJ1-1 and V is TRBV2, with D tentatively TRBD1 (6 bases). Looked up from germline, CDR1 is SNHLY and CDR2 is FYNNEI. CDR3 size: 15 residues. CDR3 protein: CASPSPRGWNTGAFF. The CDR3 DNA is TGTGCCAGCCCCTCCCCCAGGGGTTGGAACACTGGAGCTTTCTTT.

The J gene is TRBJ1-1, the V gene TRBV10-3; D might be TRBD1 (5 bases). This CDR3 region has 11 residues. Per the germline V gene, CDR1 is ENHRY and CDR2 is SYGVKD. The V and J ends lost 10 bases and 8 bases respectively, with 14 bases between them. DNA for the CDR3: TGTGCCACCAGCGATGGGGCAGAAGCTTTCTTT. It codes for CATSDGAEAFF.

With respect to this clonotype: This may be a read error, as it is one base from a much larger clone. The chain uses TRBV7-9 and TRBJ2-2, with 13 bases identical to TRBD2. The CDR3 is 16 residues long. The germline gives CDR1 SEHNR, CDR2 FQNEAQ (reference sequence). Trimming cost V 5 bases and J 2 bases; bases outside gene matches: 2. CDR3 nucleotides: TGTGCCAGCAGCGCGGGACTAGCGGGAAACACCGGGGAGCTGTTTTTT. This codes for CASSAGLAGNTGELFF.

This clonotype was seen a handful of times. CDR3 residues: CASSHSWAGGTLHQETQYF. CDR3 in DNA: TGTGCCAGCAGTCATTCCTGGGCTGGCGGGACCCTTCATCAAGAGACCCAGTACTTC. This chain joins TRBV6-2 or TRBV6-3 and TRBJ2-5; tentatively, D is TRBD2 (6 bases). This CDR3 has 19 residues. Germline V gene lookup returns CDR1 MNHEY and CDR2 SVGEGT. Trimming removed 5 bases at V and 2 bases at J, with 27 bases between.

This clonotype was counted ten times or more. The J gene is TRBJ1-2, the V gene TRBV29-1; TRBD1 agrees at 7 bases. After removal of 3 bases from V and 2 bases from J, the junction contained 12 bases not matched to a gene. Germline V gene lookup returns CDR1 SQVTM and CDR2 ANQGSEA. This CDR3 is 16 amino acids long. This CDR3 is CSVDPQPDRSNYGYTF. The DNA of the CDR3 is TGCAGCGTTGATCCCCAGCCGGACAGGTCGAACTATGGCTACACCTTC.

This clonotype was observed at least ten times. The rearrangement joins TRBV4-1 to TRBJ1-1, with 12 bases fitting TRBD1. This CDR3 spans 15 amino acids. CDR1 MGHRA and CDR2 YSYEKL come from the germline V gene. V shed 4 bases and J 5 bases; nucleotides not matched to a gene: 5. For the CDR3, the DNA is TGCGCCAGCAGCCCCGGGACAGGGGGCTGGACTGAAGCTTTCTTT. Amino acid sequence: CASSPGTGGWTEAFF.

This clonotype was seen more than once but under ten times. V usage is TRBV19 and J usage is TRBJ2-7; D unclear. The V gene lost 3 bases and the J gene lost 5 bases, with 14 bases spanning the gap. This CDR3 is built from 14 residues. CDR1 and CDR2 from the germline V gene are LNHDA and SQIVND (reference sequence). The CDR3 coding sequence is TGTGCCAGTAGTATGGGCAGCTTCTCTCACGAGCAGTACTTC. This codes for CASSMGSFSHEQYF.

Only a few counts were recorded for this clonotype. The CDR3 protein is CSVEDEKLFF. CDR3 in DNA: TGCAGCGTTGAGGACGAAAAACTGTTTTTT. The J gene is TRBJ1-4, the V gene TRBV29-1; no definite D call. The CDR3 totals 10 residues. Trimming stripped 3 bases from V and 8 bases from J, with 4 bases between. The germline V gene has CDR1 SQVTM and CDR2 ANQGSEA.